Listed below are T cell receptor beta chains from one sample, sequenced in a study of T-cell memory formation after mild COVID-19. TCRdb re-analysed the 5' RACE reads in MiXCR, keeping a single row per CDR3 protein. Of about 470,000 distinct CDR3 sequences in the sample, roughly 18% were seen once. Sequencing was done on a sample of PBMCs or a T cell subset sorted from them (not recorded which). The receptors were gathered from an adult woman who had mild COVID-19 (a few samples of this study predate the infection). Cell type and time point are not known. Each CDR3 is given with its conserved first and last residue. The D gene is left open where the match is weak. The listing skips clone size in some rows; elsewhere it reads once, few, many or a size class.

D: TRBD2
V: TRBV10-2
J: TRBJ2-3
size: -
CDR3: CASSEPGLAEYTDTQYF
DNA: TGCGCCAGCAGTGAGCCGGGACTAGCGGAATACACAGATACGCAGTATTTT

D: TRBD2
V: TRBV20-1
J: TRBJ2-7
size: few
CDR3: CSAFFPQSGTYEQYF
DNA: TGCAGTGCTTTTTTTCCCCAGAGCGGGACCTACGAGCAGTACTTC

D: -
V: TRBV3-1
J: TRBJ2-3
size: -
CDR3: CASSPRGKNTDTQYF
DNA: TGTGCCAGCAGCCCCCGGGGGAAGAACACAGATACGCAGTATTTT

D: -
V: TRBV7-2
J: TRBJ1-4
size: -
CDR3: CASSFVGEKLFF
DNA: TGTGCCAGCAGCTTCGTGGGGGAAAAACTGTTTTTT

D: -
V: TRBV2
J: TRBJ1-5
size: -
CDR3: CASSERADDQPQHF
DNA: TGTGCCAGCAGTGAACGGGCGGATGATCAGCCCCAGCATTTT

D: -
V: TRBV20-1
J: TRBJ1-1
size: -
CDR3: CSARFRMGRVTEAFF
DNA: TGCAGTGCTCGTTTCCGAATGGGGAGGGTAACTGAAGCTTTCTTT

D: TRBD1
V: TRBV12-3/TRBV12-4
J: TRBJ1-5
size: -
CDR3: CASSNVQGNQPQHF
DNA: TGTGCCAGCAGTAACGTACAGGGGAATCAGCCCCAGCATTTT

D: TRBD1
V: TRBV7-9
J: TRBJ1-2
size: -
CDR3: CASSSGGGTDPYGYTF
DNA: TGTGCCAGCAGCTCCGGGGGGGGGACAGACCCCTATGGCTACACCTTC

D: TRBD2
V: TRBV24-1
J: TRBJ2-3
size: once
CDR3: CATSDYLGTSGIRTQYF
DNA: TGTGCCACCAGTGATTACCTAGGGACTAGCGGGATCCGTACGCAGTATTTT

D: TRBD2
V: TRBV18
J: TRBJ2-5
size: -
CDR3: CASSPGLGLETQYF
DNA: TGTGCCAGCTCTCCGGGACTAGGGCTGGAGACCCAGTACTTC